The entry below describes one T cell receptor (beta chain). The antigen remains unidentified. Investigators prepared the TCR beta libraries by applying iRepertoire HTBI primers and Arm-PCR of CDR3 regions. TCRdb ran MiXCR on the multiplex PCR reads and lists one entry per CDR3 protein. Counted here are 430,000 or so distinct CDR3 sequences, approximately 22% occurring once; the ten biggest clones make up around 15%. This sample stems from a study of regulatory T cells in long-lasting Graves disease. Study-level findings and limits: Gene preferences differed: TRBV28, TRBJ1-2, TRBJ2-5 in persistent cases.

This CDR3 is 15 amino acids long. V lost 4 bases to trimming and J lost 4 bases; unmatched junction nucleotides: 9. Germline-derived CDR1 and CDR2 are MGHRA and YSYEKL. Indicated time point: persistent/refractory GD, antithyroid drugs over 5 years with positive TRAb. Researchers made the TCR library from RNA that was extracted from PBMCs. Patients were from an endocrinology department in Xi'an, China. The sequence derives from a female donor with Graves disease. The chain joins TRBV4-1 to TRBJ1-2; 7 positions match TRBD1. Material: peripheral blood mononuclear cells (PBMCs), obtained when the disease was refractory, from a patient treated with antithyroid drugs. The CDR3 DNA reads TGCGCCAGCAGCCGCCAGACAGGGAATGGCTATGGCTACACCTTC. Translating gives CASSRQTGNGYGYTF.